This TCR beta chain emerged from a study of beta chain features in type 1 diabetes. Sequencing targeted expressed TCRB transcripts, as all isolated RNA had been reverse transcribed. Method: immunoSEQ multiplex PCR; TCRdb's copy keeps in-frame clones and lacks some. The sample records approximately 100,000 clones, 40% being singletons. Trimming took 0 bases from V and 4 from J; bases not matched to a gene: 6. Germline CDR1 reads LGHNA; CDR2 reads YSLEER. This CDR3 comprises 17 residues. The chain employs TRBV4-3 and TRBJ2-1, with 10 bases lining up with TRBD2. The receptor was isolated from a woman aged 18-35 years in good health. The sequenced sample was stem cell memory CD4+ T cells from blood. In DNA form, the CDR3 reads TGCGCCAGCAGCCAAGATTGGCTAGCGGGAGCGTACAATGAGCAGTTCTTC. Protein: CASSQDWLAGAYNEQFF.